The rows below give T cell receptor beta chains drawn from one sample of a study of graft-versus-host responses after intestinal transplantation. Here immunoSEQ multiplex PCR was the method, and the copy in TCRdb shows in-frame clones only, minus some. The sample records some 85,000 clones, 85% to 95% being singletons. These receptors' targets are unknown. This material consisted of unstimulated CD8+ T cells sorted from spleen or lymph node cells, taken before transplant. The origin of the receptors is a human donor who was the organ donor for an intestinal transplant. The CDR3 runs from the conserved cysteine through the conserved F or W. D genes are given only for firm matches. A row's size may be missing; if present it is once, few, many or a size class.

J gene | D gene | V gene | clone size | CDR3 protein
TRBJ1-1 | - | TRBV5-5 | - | CASIGQAWEAFF
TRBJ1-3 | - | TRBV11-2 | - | CASSLYPDAYSGNTIYF
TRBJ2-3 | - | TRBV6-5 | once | CASSSEDTQYF
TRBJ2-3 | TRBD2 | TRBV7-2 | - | CASSPLAGGVSDTQYF
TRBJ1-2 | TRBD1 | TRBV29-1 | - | CSAGGHGTNYGYTF
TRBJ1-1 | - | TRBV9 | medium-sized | CASSTPGSTEAFF
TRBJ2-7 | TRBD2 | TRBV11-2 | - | CASSLGGWYEQYF
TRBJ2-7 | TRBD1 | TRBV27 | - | CATTGQGYEQYF
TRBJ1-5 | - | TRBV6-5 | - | CASSRGFNQPQHF
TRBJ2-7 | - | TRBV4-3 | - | CASSQKGGPSYEQYF
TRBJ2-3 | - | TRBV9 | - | CASSVAATFSTDTQYF
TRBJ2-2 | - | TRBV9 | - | CASSAKNTGELFF
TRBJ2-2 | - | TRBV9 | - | CASSVASGELFF
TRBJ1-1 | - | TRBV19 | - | CASSIGGGTEAFF
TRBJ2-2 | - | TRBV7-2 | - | CASSATGSGELFF
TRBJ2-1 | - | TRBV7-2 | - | CASSFFDNEQFF
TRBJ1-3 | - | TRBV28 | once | CASSLWTLRGNTIYF
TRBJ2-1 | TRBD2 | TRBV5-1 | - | CASSPFTSGGPSYNEQFF
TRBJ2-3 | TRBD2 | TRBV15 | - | CATSAGGGRYTDTQYF
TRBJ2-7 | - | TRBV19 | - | CASSIHRSYEQYF
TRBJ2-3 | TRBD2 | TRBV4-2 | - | CASSLRRGGRDTQYF
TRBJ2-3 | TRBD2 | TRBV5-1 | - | CASRTSGGTSTDTQYF
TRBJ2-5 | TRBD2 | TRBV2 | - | CASSAGLAGPEETQYF
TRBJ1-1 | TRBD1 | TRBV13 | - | CASSSGGQGDTEAFF
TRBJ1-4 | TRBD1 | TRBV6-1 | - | CASSHRGVGNEKLFF
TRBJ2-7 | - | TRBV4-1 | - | CASSESSLAPHEQYF
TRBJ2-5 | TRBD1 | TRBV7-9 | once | CASSTPGQGTGETQYF
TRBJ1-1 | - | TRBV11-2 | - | CASSLDHGRAEAFF
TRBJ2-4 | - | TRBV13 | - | CASSLGVRNIQYF
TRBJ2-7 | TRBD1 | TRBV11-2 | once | CASSRLGGQGAYEQYF
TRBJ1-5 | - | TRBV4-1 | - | CASSQGGQPQHF
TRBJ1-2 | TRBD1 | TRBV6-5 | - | CASSLQGASYGYTF
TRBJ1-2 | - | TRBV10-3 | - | CAHRGGAGQLQYGYTF
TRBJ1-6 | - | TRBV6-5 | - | CASRTGLNSPLHF
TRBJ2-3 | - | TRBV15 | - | CATSRDSSDTQYF
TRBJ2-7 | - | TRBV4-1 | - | CASSQVQQSSYEQYF
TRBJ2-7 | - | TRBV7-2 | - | CASTTPQGYEQYF
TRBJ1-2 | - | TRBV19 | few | CASSPVTGRHYGYTF
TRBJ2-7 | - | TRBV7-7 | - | CASSDGKEVLHEQYF